The text below deals with one T cell receptor (beta chain). As processed by the authors: Scientists estimated how many nucleated cells there were by amplifying reference gene primers. The data were produced by immunoSEQ multiplex PCR, yet TCRdb's version contains in-frame clones alone and is incomplete. V and J calls and clone size come straight from that table; D and trimming were deduced from the DNA. Of under 300,000 clones listed, 80% to 90% were seen once; the top ten hold approximately 2.1%. The CDR3 runs to 16 residues. The sample comes from a study of blood T cell repertoires in COVID-19. Study as a whole: The study drew acute and convalescent COVID-19 samples from the United States, Italy and Spain. The analysed material was cDNA or gDNA that came from T cells, B-cell-depleted T cells, or PBMCs.

The sequencing input was peripheral blood. This clonotype was obtained from a man aged 25 to 40 who had recovered from COVID-19. The chain is built from TRBV12-2 and TRBJ1-1; TRBD1, the table's D call, was not compared with the DNA. TRBV12-2 is termed a pseudogene. Here the CDR3 reads CASRLAIYGTGAEAFF. In nucleotides, the CDR3 is TGTGCAAGTCGCTTAGCTATTTACGGGACAGGAGCTGAAGCTTTCTTT.